Listed below are T cell receptor beta chains from one sample, sequenced in a study of shared clonotypes between healthy human individuals. Method: immunoSEQ multiplex PCR; TCRdb's copy keeps in-frame clones and lacks some. This table has 650,000 to 700,000 clones, about nine tenths appearing once. The sample consisted of memory CD8+ T cells from PBMCs. These receptors originate from a man aged 18 to 30 in good health. Some clones in this sample may be carry-over from other donors' samples. Each CDR3 is given with its conserved first and last residue. The D gene is left open where the match is weak. Where a row states a size, it is once, few, many or the class of an expanded clone; other rows omit it.

J: TRBJ2-7; size: .; D: .; V: TRBV4-3; CDR3: CASSDGILTDYEQYF; DNA: TGCGCCAGCAGCGATGGCATCCTGACGGATTACGAGCAGTACTTC
J: TRBJ1-6; size: once; D: TRBD1; V: TRBV7-9; CDR3: CASSLASGQGSSYNSPLHF; DNA: TGTGCCAGCAGCTTAGCTTCTGGACAGGGGAGCTCCTATAATTCACCCCTCCACTTT
J: TRBJ1-1; size: .; D: .; V: TRBV7-9; CDR3: CASSFDGLIAAFF; DNA: TGTGCCAGCAGCTTCGATGGACTGATAGCAGCTTTCTTT
J: TRBJ2-1; size: .; D: .; V: TRBV7-9; CDR3: CASSLPHEQFF; DNA: TGTGCCAGCAGCTTACCGCATGAGCAGTTCTTC
J: TRBJ1-1; size: .; D: .; V: TRBV28; CDR3: CASISGESEAFF; DNA: TGTGCCAGCATCTCCGGGGAGTCTGAAGCTTTCTTT
J: TRBJ2-7; size: .; D: TRBD1; V: TRBV7-9; CDR3: CASSLMGQGTTEQYF; DNA: TGTGCCAGCAGCTTAATGGGACAGGGGACTACCGAGCAGTACTTC
J: TRBJ1-4; size: once; D: .; V: TRBV7-7; CDR3: CASSPGSSPNEKLFF; DNA: TGTGCCAGCAGCCCCGGTTCCTCCCCTAATGAAAAACTGTTTTTT
J: TRBJ1-4; size: .; D: .; V: TRBV4-1; CDR3: CASSPVRTEYNEKLFF; DNA: TGCGCCAGCAGCCCAGTTAGAACGGAGTATAATGAAAAACTGTTTTTT
J: TRBJ2-1; size: .; D: TRBD2; V: TRBV6-1; CDR3: CASSETSLAGIYPYNEQFF; DNA: TGTGCCAGCAGTGAAACTTCACTAGCGGGAATTTACCCTTACAATGAGCAGTTCTTC
J: TRBJ2-5; size: .; D: TRBD2; V: TRBV11-2; CDR3: CASSLGLAEKETQYF; DNA: TGTGCCAGCAGCCTAGGACTAGCGGAAAAAGAGACCCAGTACTTC
J: TRBJ1-3; size: many; D: TRBD1; V: TRBV28; CDR3: CASSEGTAINTIYF; DNA: TGTGCCAGCAGTGAGGGGACAGCAATAAACACCATATATTTT
J: TRBJ1-5; size: .; D: .; V: TRBV5-6; CDR3: CASSLAGLNQPQHF; DNA: TGTGCCAGCAGCTTGGCGGGTCTGAATCAGCCCCAGCATTTT
J: TRBJ2-7; size: .; D: .; V: TRBV11-2; CDR3: CASSLLRGGEQYF; DNA: TGTGCCAGCAGCCTCCTACGTGGAGGTGAGCAGTACTTC
J: TRBJ2-6; size: .; D: .; V: TRBV5-1; CDR3: CASSSGDLPPGANVLTF; DNA: TGCGCCAGCAGTTCAGGGGACCTCCCCCCTGGGGCCAACGTCCTGACTTTC
J: TRBJ2-3; size: .; D: TRBD2; V: TRBV27; CDR3: CASRTRLAGGRSTQYF; DNA: TGTGCCAGCAGGACCCGACTAGCGGGAGGGAGAAGTACGCAGTATTTT
J: TRBJ2-3; size: .; D: TRBD2; V: TRBV9; CDR3: CASSGRTSVTDTQYF; DNA: TGTGCCAGCAGCGGTCGGACTAGCGTTACAGATACGCAGTATTTT
J: TRBJ1-5; size: .; D: .; V: TRBV28; CDR3: CASSLEVEGNQPQHF; DNA: TGTGCCAGCAGTCTAGAGGTTGAGGGCAATCAGCCCCAGCATTTT
J: TRBJ1-1; size: .; D: TRBD1; V: TRBV9; CDR3: CASSAWDRDKEGAFF; DNA: TGTGCCAGCAGCGCTTGGGACAGGGATAAGGAGGGAGCTTTCTTT
J: TRBJ2-7; size: .; D: .; V: TRBV9; CDR3: CASSVGYGRRSYEQYF; DNA: TGTGCCAGCAGCGTAGGGTACGGGAGACGGTCCTACGAGCAGTACTTC
J: TRBJ2-2; size: .; D: .; V: TRBV15; CDR3: CATSRTPEGTNTGELFF; DNA: TGTGCCACCAGCAGGACCCCTGAGGGAACGAACACCGGGGAGCTGTTTTTT
J: TRBJ1-1; size: few; D: .; V: TRBV27; CDR3: CASRPVGGTEAFF; DNA: TGTGCCAGCAGACCAGTTGGTGGCACTGAAGCTTTCTTT
J: TRBJ2-3; size: .; D: TRBD2; V: TRBV29-1; CDR3: CSVAGGTSGGYTDTQYF; DNA: TGCAGCGTTGCCGGGGGGACTAGCGGGGGATACACAGATACGCAGTATTTT
J: TRBJ2-1; size: .; D: TRBD2; V: TRBV9; CDR3: CASSVDGLAGESPAYNEQFF; DNA: TGTGCCAGCAGCGTAGACGGACTAGCGGGAGAAAGCCCTGCTTATAATGAGCAGTTCTTC
J: TRBJ1-2; size: .; D: .; V: TRBV6-4; CDR3: CASRERLLTGHDYGYTF; DNA: TGTGCCAGCAGGGAACGGCTGCTCACGGGACATGACTATGGCTACACCTTC
J: TRBJ1-2; size: .; D: TRBD1; V: TRBV13; CDR3: CASSLGTGGGYTF; DNA: TGTGCCAGCAGCTTAGGGACAGGGGGCGGCTACACCTTC
J: TRBJ1-5; size: .; D: TRBD1; V: TRBV9; CDR3: CASSGGTGVGQPQHF; DNA: TGTGCCAGCAGCGGAGGGACAGGGGTCGGTCAGCCCCAGCATTTT
J: TRBJ1-3; size: .; D: TRBD1; V: TRBV7-9; CDR3: CASSSAGQGWDTIYF; DNA: TGTGCCAGCAGCTCGGCGGGACAGGGATGGGACACCATATATTTT
J: TRBJ1-3; size: .; D: .; V: TRBV2; CDR3: CASRPTGSSGNTIYF; DNA: TGTGCCAGCAGACCCACAGGGTCCTCTGGAAACACCATATATTTT
J: TRBJ2-7; size: .; D: .; V: TRBV4-2; CDR3: CASSQERGARGEQYF; DNA: TGTGCCAGCAGCCAAGAGCGGGGAGCACGTGGGGAGCAGTACTTC
J: TRBJ2-7; size: few; D: .; V: TRBV5-6; CDR3: CASSLTPRNIYEQYF; DNA: TGTGCCAGCAGCTTAACGCCGCGGAACATCTACGAGCAGTACTTC
J: TRBJ2-3; size: .; D: .; V: TRBV27; CDR3: CASSFGASGTDTQYF; DNA: TGTGCCAGCAGTTTCGGGGCTAGCGGCACAGATACGCAGTATTTT
J: TRBJ1-1; size: .; D: .; V: TRBV14; CDR3: CASSQVFVATEAFF; DNA: TGTGCCAGCAGCCAGGTCTTCGTGGCCACTGAAGCTTTCTTT
J: TRBJ1-5; size: .; D: .; V: TRBV27; CDR3: CASSLGPPLSKNQPQHF; DNA: TGTGCCAGCAGTTTAGGACCCCCTCTCTCGAAGAATCAGCCCCAGCATTTT
J: TRBJ2-5; size: .; D: TRBD1; V: TRBV4-2; CDR3: CASSQVGQGVRETQYF; DNA: TGTGCCAGCAGCCAAGTAGGACAGGGGGTGAGGGAGACCCAGTACTTC
J: TRBJ1-2; size: .; D: TRBD1; V: TRBV10-3; CDR3: CAISGGQGLTYGYTF; DNA: TGTGCCATCAGTGGGGGACAGGGCCTAACGTATGGCTACACCTTC
J: TRBJ2-1; size: .; D: .; V: TRBV2; CDR3: CASSRFEGVGNNEQFF; DNA: TGTGCCAGCTCTCGCTTTGAGGGGGTAGGTAACAATGAGCAGTTCTTC
J: TRBJ2-1; size: .; D: TRBD2; V: TRBV7-6; CDR3: CASSPESGTSGRGSYNEQFF; DNA: TGTGCCAGCAGCCCCGAGTCCGGGACTAGCGGGAGGGGCTCCTACAATGAGCAGTTCTTC
J: TRBJ2-1; size: .; D: .; V: TRBV6-5; CDR3: CASGWSEQFF; DNA: TGTGCCAGCGGCTGGAGTGAGCAGTTCTTC
J: TRBJ2-1; size: .; D: TRBD2; V: TRBV28; CDR3: CASSPTSGLSYNEQFF; DNA: TGTGCCAGCAGTCCGACTAGCGGCCTCTCCTACAATGAGCAGTTCTTC
J: TRBJ2-7; size: .; D: .; V: TRBV6-5; CDR3: CASSYSEEGDEQYF; DNA: TGTGCCAGCAGTTACTCGGAGGAGGGCGACGAGCAGTACTTC